The 8 T cell receptor beta chains in this list originate from one sample, sequenced in a study of blood T cells in healthy people across ages. Then a second PCR, running about 6 to 11 cycles, was carried out with a sample-barcoded 5' primer and a J-beta primer mix. TCRdb reprocessed the 5' RACE reads with MiXCR, giving one entry per CDR3 protein. Of some 1.6 million distinct CDR3 sequences in the sample, about 31% were seen once. Sequencing was performed on blood. Receptors were obtained from a woman aged 25 to 39 in good health.

The chain combines TRBV6-5 with TRBJ2-7; TRBD2 matches 7 bases. Germline V gene data show CDR1 as MNHEY and CDR2 as SVGAGI. Germline trimming cut 2 bases from V and 12 bases from J; bases unmatched to any gene: 10. CDR3 length: 13 amino acids. CDR3 coding DNA: TGTGCCAGCAGTTACGGGTCCAGCGGGGTTGCGTACGTC. This translates into CASSYGSSGVAYV.

The chain recombines TRBV3-1 with TRBJ2-7; 10 bases align to TRBD1. CDR3 length: 16 amino acids. Trimming took 0 bases from V and 3 from J; bases not matched to a gene: 5. CDR1 LGHDT and CDR2 YNNKEL come from the germline V gene (reference sequence). CDR3 in amino acids: CASSQDGGQGNYEQYF. The CDR3 nucleotides read TGTGCCAGCAGCCAAGATGGGGGACAGGGGAACTACGAGCAGTACTTC.

The rearrangement uses TRBV29-1 and TRBJ2-2; D call uncertain. This CDR3 spans 13 amino acids. The germline V gene has CDR1 SQVTM and CDR2 ANQGSEA. V shed 3 bases and J shed 0 bases, with 5 bases lying between them. This CDR3 is CSVDRTNTGELFF. CDR3 nucleotide sequence: TGCAGCGTTGACAGGACGAACACCGGGGAGCTGTTTTTT.

In its sample, this clonotype was seen once. This sequence joins TRBV20-1 and TRBJ2-3, with D perhaps TRBD2 (6 bases). CDR3 length equals 17 residues. Trimming took off 3 bases at V and 4 bases at J, with 23 bases between the two ends. Per germline, CDR1 DFQATT and CDR2 SNEGSKA (reference sequence). Here the CDR3 reads CSASPVFTRRDSDTQYF. The CDR3 nucleotides are TGCAGTGCTAGCCCAGTTTTCACCCGTAGGGACTCAGATACGCAGTATTTT.

This clonotype was counted only a few times. The chain couples TRBV29-1 to TRBJ1-2; D is possibly TRBD1 (5 bases). This CDR3 has 12 amino acids. V was cut by 7 bases and J by 6 bases, with 15 bases left in between. CDR1 SQVTM and CDR2 ANQGSEA come from the germline V gene. CDR3 in DNA: TGCAGCGGCCTTCAGGGAGGGGATGGCTACACCTTC. The encoded protein is CSGLQGGDGYTF.

This clonotype came up many times. V usage is TRBV9 and J usage is TRBJ1-2, with no clear D. CDR3 length: 15 amino acids. V gave up 4 bases and J gave up 2 bases, with 15 bases separating them. Germline V gene lookup returns CDR1 SGDLS and CDR2 YYNGEE. In DNA, the CDR3 is TGTGCCAGCAGCCCCGATCCTGGCAGGAACTATGGCTACACCTTC. Amino acids: CASSPDPGRNYGYTF.

This clonotype was observed many times. J is TRBJ1-5 and V is TRBV4-1; D gene unclear. The CDR3 contains 14 residues. The V and J ends lost 1 base and 4 bases respectively, with 8 bases between them. CDR1 MGHRA and CDR2 YSYEKL come from the germline V gene. CDR3 sequence (DNA): TGCGCCAGCAGCCAAGGCCAGAGGAATCAGCCCCAGCATTTT. It encodes CASSQGQRNQPQHF.

This sequence joins TRBV5-1 and TRBJ2-1, with D perhaps being TRBD1 or TRBD2 (6 bases each). Between the trimmed V and J ends, which lost 6 bases and 10 bases, there was a span of 20 bases. This CDR3 is 14 amino acids long. Germline V gene lookup returns CDR1 SGHRS and CDR2 YFSETQ. Here the CDR3 DNA reads TGCGCCAGCACCTCCGGGGGCGAGGAGGAGGAGCAGTTCTTC. This encodes CASTSGGEEEEQFF.